The source of this TCR beta chain is a study of blood T cell repertoires in COVID-19. Background on the study: Acute-phase and convalescent COVID-19 samples originated in the United States, Italy and Spain. PBMCs, B-cell-depleted T cells, or T cells provided the cDNA or gDNA that made up the material.

Authors' data handling: Reference gene primer amplification yielded estimated nucleated cell counts. Only in-frame clones appear in the TCRdb table, and some are missing; sequencing was by immunoSEQ multiplex PCR. V, J and clone size were drawn from that table, and D and trimming were deduced from the DNA. The sample has about 150,000 clones; roughly 80% are singletons. The sample holds a few counts of this clone. Germline lookup yields CDR1 MNHEY and CDR2 SVGEGT. Trimming took 5 bases from V and 7 from J, leaving 18 bases between them. CDR3 length: 14 amino acids. The source is a man aged 60 to 69 who had recovered from COVID-19. Sequenced material: peripheral blood. The chain employs TRBV6-2 or TRBV6-3 and TRBJ2-7; D is perhaps TRBD2 (6 bases). The CDR3 is CASSLSGEFGEQYF. Written as DNA, the CDR3 is TGTGCCAGCAGTCTATCGGGGGAATTCGGGGAGCAGTACTTC.